This T cell receptor (beta chain) was identified in a study of post-analysis software for immune sequencing data. The wider study: Disease trajectories encompassed relapsing-remitting, secondary progressive and progressive-relapsing multiple sclerosis.

Tagging with unique molecular identifiers was a feature of the TCR beta cDNA libraries. When about 0.95 to 10 million T cells were used, they gave hundreds of thousands of cDNA molecules. TCRdb independently ran MiXCR on the PCR reads; one entry per CDR3 protein. The sample has hundreds of thousands of distinct CDR3 sequences; about 40% are singletons. With regard to this clonotype: Its antigen is undetermined.

Overall study results and limits: Significantly decreased normalized Chao1 diversity was recorded for multiple sclerosis patients relative to controls. F measure showed strong co-clustering of same-batch samples. With TRBV5-6, TRBV5-1 and TRBV20-1 included, five TRBV segments were more frequent in patients than in controls.

Per germline, CDR1 SGHRS and CDR2 YFSETQ. The CDR3 length is 18 residues. With 5 bases removed from V and 4 bases from J, the gap between germline ends came to 24 bases. This clonotype was obtained from a girl between 5 and 17 years old with multiple sclerosis. The sample taken for sequencing was blood. The J gene is TRBJ1-4, the V gene TRBV5-1; D uncertain. The CDR3 sequence: CASRSEPIEIRNNEKLFF. CDR3 in DNA: TGCGCCAGCAGATCAGAGCCAATAGAAATAAGAAATAATGAAAAACTGTTTTTT.